Sequencing of this TCR beta chain was carried out in a study of T cell repertoires in cytomegalovirus infection (dated by TCRdb to the late 2010s). In terms of the full investigation: The peptide stimulations were aimed at well-studied HLA-B-restricted epitopes as well as recently identified HLA-C-restricted CMV epitopes, whose presentation resists viral immunomodulation. Donor HLA type was relevant to the analysis, as public TCR beta signatures indicated carriage of CMV infection together with the matching HLA type.

This clonotype was observed a few times. The antigen this receptor binds is unknown. Base qualities are not at hand, and no much larger clone is one base apart. Instrument on record: Illumina HiSeq 1500. Clones were called with MiXCR by TCRdb after fastp trimmed the public reads at Q25, and only in-frame beta chains were retained. Every entry covers one CDR3 protein and lists the most common genes and DNA from its rows. Counted in this sample were a few hundred thousand distinct CDR3 sequences; just under 35% of them appeared once. The top ten clones comprise 13% of the sample. V is reduced by 4 bases and J by 5 bases, leaving a spacing of 11 bases between them. The CDR3 starts with the cysteine, ends with the phenylalanine, and has 13 residues. Of all the DNA, just the CDR3 is kept, 39 bases in frame from base 1. The germline V gene yields MRHNA for CDR1 and SNTAGT for CDR2. What the work shows at the level of the full study, not this receptor alone: Cumulative frequency of public TCR beta family members discriminated carriers of CMV infection plus the relevant HLA type in this cohort and an independent 352-donor cohort. The ex vivo response was dominated by HLA-C-restricted CMV-specific TCR beta clonotypes, and the single most frequent clonotype in two of eight donors was supplied by these HLA-C-restricted clonotypes.

Sample treatment or condition, as interpreted from the label and publication: in vitro stimulation with specific CMV peptide epitopes to enrich CMV-specific T cells. The sample in question was cultured PBMCs, obtained from culture after CMV antigen stimulation. This TCR was recovered from a human donor in good health (CMV status not recorded). Some clones in this sample may be carry-over from other donors' samples. The rearrangement combines TRBV6-4 with TRBJ1-1, with TRBD1 tentatively as D gene (6 bases match). The DNA is as follows: TGTGCCAGCAGTGGAACAAGGGGGACTGAAGCTTTCTTT. The encoded protein is CASSGTRGTEAFF.